A single sample gave rise to the 9 T cell receptor beta chains below, sequenced in a study of cytomegalovirus exposure and HLA in healthy donors. In the PCR, 60 Vbeta and 13 Jbeta primers were used. Data came from immunoSEQ multiplex PCR; TCRdb stores just in-frame clones and leaves some out. Of 150,000 to 200,000 clones listed, more than 80% are singletons. Material: PBMCs. The receptors shown here come from a woman aged 50 to 65 in good health and CMV-seropositive.

CDR3 region: CASSSRYLETEAFF. In DNA form, the CDR3 reads TGTGCCAGCAGTTCGCGATACCTCGAAACTGAAGCTTTCTTT. The chain recombines TRBV6-6 with TRBJ1-1; D is uncertain. V gave up 4 bases and J gave up 5 bases, with 14 bases separating them. The germline V gene encodes CDR1 MNHNY and CDR2 SVGAGI (reference sequence). There are 14 residues in the CDR3.

This clone was picked up one time. This rearrangement joins TRBV19 to TRBJ1-2; the D gene is possibly TRBD1 (5 bases). Germline V gene lookup returns CDR1 LNHDA and CDR2 SQIVND (reference sequence). The CDR3 spans 13 residues. V was trimmed by 5 bases and J by 7 bases, leaving 14 bases between them. In DNA, the CDR3 is TGTGCCAGTAGTCCAGGGAACAGGATTGGCTACACCTTC. Protein: CASSPGNRIGYTF. The full variable domain, with the rest looked up from reference TRBV19 and TRBJ1-2, is DGGITQSPKYLFRKEGQNVTLSCEQNLNHDAMYWYRQDPGQGLRLIYYSQIVNDFQKGDIAEGYSVSREKKESFPLTVTSAQKNPTAFYLCASSPGNRIGYTFGSGTRLTVV.

CDR3 nucleotide sequence: TGCGCCAGTAGCCCTCCGACTTCCTACAATGAGCAGTTCTTC. Amino acids: CASSPPTSYNEQFF. The chain employs TRBV10-2 and TRBJ2-1; D is unclear. V was shortened by 9 bases and J by 1 base, with 13 bases between the two germline ends. Germline V gene lookup returns CDR1 WSHSY and CDR2 SAAADI. The length of the CDR3 is 14 residues.

About this clone: One end of the junction varies from germline; a read error may be responsible. The V gene is TRBV7-9, the J gene TRBJ2-5, with a weak D call TRBD2 (5 bases). The tail of the sequence fits TRBJ2-7 better, so the J call may be wrong. The CDR3 has 15 residues. Germline V gene data show CDR1 as SEHNR and CDR2 as FQNEAQ (reference sequence). The CDR3 coding sequence is TGTTCCAGCAGCTCCCCGAGGGCGAGCGGATACGAGCAGTACTTC. It is translated as CSSSSPRASGYEQYF.

The chain employs TRBV25-1 and TRBJ2-1; 8 bases line up with TRBD2. This CDR3 has 15 amino acids. CDR1 and CDR2 from the germline V gene are MGHDK and SYGVNS. J gave up 2 bases and V 2 bases, and 2 bases lay outside the gene matches. This CDR3 reads CASSERRGAYNEQFF. CDR3 DNA: TGTGCCAGCAGTGAACGGCGGGGGGCCTACAATGAGCAGTTCTTC.

CDR3 coding DNA: TGTGCCAGCAGCTCTGACCGGACAGGGAGAGGCTACACCTTC. This codes for CASSSDRTGRGYTF. The chain combines TRBV7-3 with TRBJ1-2; 8 bases align to TRBD1. Germline V lookup: CDR1 SGHTA, CDR2 FQGTGA. There are 14 residues in the CDR3. The trim removed 4 bases at V and 8 bases at J, leaving 9 bases unmatched.

This chain uses TRBV18 with TRBJ2-2; 11 nucleotides align to TRBD2. The CDR3 has 18 amino acids. Germline loops: CDR1 KGHSH, CDR2 LQKENI. V shed 4 bases, J shed 0 bases, and the junction held 7 bases outside the gene matches. CDR3 protein: CASSLRALAGANTGELFF. CDR3 DNA: TGTGCCAGCTCACTGCGGGCACTAGCGGGAGCGAACACCGGGGAGCTGTTTTTT.

This chain uses TRBV7-9 with TRBJ2-1, with D uncertain. The CDR3 is made up of 13 amino acids. Germline CDR1 is SEHNR and CDR2 is FQNEAQ (reference sequence). The V and J ends lost 2 bases and 12 bases respectively, with 14 bases between them. The CDR3 region has the DNA TGTGCCAGCAGCTTACTCCCAGCAGGTGGGCAGTTCTTC. Its protein product is CASSLLPAGGQFF.

With regard to this clone: One end of the junction is discordant with germline, which a read error may explain. Other DNA sequences in the same sample also yield this CDR3. The chain employs TRBV7-9 and TRBJ1-2; D possibly corresponds to TRBD1 (5 bases). Looked up from germline, CDR1 is SEHNR and CDR2 is FQNEAQ (reference sequence). The CDR3 covers 12 residues. The DNA for the CDR3 is TGTTCCAGCAGCTTAGGGGAGGATGGCTACACCTTC. It codes for CSSSLGEDGYTF.